The sequence of this T cell receptor beta chain was determined in a study of blood T cell repertoires in COVID-19. Study-level information: Sites across the United States, Italy and Spain contributed samples from acute and convalescent COVID-19.

From germline, CDR1 is LNHDA and CDR2 SQIVND (reference sequence). V shed 8 bases, J shed 3 bases, and the junction held 2 bases outside the gene matches. This CDR3 region has 12 residues. By sample share, this clone is medium-sized. Only in-frame clones appear in the TCRdb table, and some are missing; sequencing was by immunoSEQ multiplex PCR. The table shows about 73,000 clones, with approximately 71% occurring only once. Sequencing used peripheral blood. This TCR came from a man between 65 and 85 years old with COVID-19, enrolled during active disease. The V and J genes are TRBV19 and TRBJ2-7; 9 bases fit TRBD1. The CDR3 DNA reads as TGTGCCAGTGAGGGACAGGGCTACGAGCAGTACTTC. It is translated as CASEGQGYEQYF.